Listed below are T cell receptor beta chains from one sample, sequenced in a study of memory CD4+ T cells and cytomegalovirus serostatus. Profiled with immunoSEQ multiplex PCR; TCRdb holds only in-frame clones, not every one. The sample consists of just under 95,000 clones, 80% of them appearing once. The sample consisted of memory CD4+ T cells from blood. The source is an adult in good health and CMV-seropositive. The CDR3 runs from the conserved cysteine through the conserved F or W. D genes are given only for firm matches. For some rows the clone size is stated as once, few or many, or as a class when expanded; others skip it.

TRBD1	.	TRBV18	TRBJ2-1	CASSPPGQGTRQFF	TGTGCCAGCTCACCACCGGGACAGGGGACCAGGCAGTTCTTC
.	.	TRBV6-1	TRBJ2-2	CASCQGPLTGELFF	TGTGCCAGCTGTCAGGGGCCCCTCACCGGGGAGCTGTTTTTT
TRBD1	.	TRBV28	TRBJ1-3	CASSFYSRDRGGFWGNTIYF	TGTGCCAGCAGTTTCTACTCCCGGGACAGGGGGGGATTCTGGGGAAACACCATATATTTT
TRBD1	.	TRBV2	TRBJ1-1	CASTRTGVNTEAFF	TGTGCCAGCACTCGGACAGGGGTGAACACTGAAGCTTTCTTT
TRBD1	.	TRBV27	TRBJ1-1	CASSFQGQRRTEAFF	TGTGCCAGCAGTTTCCAGGGACAGAGGAGGACTGAAGCTTTCTTT
.	.	TRBV9	TRBJ2-7	CASSRVGDEQYF	TGTGCCAGCAGTCGGGTCGGGGACGAGCAGTACTTC
TRBD1	once	TRBV18	TRBJ1-1	CASSPPGQGVNTEAFF	TGTGCCAGCTCACCACCGGGACAGGGGGTCAACACTGAAGCTTTCTTT
TRBD2	.	TRBV18	TRBJ2-1	CASSPGTSGIANEQFF	TGTGCCAGCTCACCAGGGACTAGCGGGATAGCAAATGAGCAGTTCTTC
TRBD2	once	TRBV28	TRBJ2-1	CASSYGLAGHNEQFF	TGTGCCAGCAGTTACGGACTAGCGGGACACAATGAGCAGTTCTTC
.	once	TRBV18	TRBJ2-5	CASSPLRGREGLETQYF	TGTGCCAGCTCACCACTCAGGGGCAGGGAAGGGCTGGAGACCCAGTACTTC
TRBD2	.	TRBV4-1	TRBJ2-2	CASSVGLAGQTGELFF	TGCGCCAGCAGCGTCGGACTAGCGGGACAGACCGGGGAGCTGTTTTTT
TRBD2	.	TRBV5-4	TRBJ2-3	CASSLGLAGLSTDTQYF	TGTGCCAGCAGCTTGGGACTAGCGGGACTTAGCACAGATACGCAGTATTTT
TRBD1	few	TRBV2	TRBJ1-6	CASSLLQGKGSYNSPLHF	TGTGCCAGCTCCCTTCTACAGGGGAAAGGATCCTATAATTCACCCCTCCACTTT
.	.	TRBV7-2	TRBJ1-1	CASSLMAGNTEAFF	TGTGCCAGCAGCTTAATGGCAGGGAACACTGAAGCTTTCTTT
.	.	TRBV7-2	TRBJ2-3	CASSPGYTQYF	TGTGCCAGCAGCCCCGGCTATACGCAGTATTTT
.	.	TRBV10-3	TRBJ1-1	CAIASGAYTEAFF	TGTGCCATTGCTTCTGGGGCGTACACTGAAGCTTTCTTT